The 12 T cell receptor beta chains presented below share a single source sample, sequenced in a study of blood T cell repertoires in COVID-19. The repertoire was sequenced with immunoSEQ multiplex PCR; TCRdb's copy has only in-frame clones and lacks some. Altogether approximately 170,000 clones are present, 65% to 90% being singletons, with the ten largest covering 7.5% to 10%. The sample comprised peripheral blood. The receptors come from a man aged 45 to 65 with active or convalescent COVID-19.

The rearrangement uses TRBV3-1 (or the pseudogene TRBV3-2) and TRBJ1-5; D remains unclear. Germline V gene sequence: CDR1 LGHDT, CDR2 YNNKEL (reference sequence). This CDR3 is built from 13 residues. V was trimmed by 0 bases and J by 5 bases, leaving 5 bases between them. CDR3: CASSQDRYQPQHF. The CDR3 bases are TGTGCCAGCAGCCAAGATAGATATCAGCCCCAGCATTTT.

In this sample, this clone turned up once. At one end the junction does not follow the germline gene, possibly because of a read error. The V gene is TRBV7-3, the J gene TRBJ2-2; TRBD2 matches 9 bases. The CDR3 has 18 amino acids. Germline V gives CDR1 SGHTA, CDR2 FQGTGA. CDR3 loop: CASNLIGGTSLNTGELFF. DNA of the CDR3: TGTGCCAGCAACTTAATAGGAGGGACTAGCTTAAACACCGGGGAGCTGTTTTTT.

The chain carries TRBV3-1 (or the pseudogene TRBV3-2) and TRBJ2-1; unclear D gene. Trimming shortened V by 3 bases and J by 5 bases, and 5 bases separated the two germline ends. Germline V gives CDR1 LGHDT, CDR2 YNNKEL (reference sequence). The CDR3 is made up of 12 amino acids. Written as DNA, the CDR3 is TGTGCCAGCAGCCATCTAGACAATGAGCAGTTCTTC. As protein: CASSHLDNEQFF.

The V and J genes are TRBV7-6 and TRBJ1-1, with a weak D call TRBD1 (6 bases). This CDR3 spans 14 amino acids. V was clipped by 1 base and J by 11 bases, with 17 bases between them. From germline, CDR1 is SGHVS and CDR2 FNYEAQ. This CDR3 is CASSLDQGTQAAFF. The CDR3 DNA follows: TGTGCCAGCAGCTTAGATCAGGGGACCCAGGCGGCTTTCTTT.

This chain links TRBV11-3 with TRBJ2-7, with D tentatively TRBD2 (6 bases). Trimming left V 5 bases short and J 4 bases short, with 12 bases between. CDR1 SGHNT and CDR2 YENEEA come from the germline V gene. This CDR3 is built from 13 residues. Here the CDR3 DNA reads TGTGCCAGCAGCCCGGGCGGGAAATACGAGCAGTACTTC. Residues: CASSPGGKYEQYF.

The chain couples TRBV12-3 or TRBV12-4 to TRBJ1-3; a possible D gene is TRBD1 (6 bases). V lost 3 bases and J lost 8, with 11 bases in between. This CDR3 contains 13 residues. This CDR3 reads CASSFGGADTIYF. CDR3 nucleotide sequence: TGTGCCAGCAGTTTTGGGGGCGCGGACACCATATATTTT.

CDR3 nucleotide sequence: TGTGCCACCCGTGACAGGGGGCGCTGGGAAAAACTGTTTTTT. Protein product: CATRDRGRWEKLFF. The J gene is TRBJ1-4, the V gene TRBV28; 10 bases map to TRBD1. Germline V lookup: CDR1 MDHEN, CDR2 SYDVKM. There are 14 residues in the CDR3. The junction had 10 bases not matched to a gene; V was cut back by 10 bases and J by 8 bases.

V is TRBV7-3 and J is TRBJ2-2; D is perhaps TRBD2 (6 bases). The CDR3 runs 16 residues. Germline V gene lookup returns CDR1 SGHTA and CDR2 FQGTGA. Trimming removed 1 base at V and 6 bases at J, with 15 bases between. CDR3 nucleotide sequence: TGTGCCAGCAGCTTAATAGCGGAAGGGCCTGCCGGGGAGCTGTTTTTT. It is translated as CASSLIAEGPAGELFF. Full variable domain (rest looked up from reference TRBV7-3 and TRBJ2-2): GAGVSQTPSNKVTEKGKYVELRCDPISGHTALYWYRQSLGQGPEFLIYFQGTGAADDSGLPNDRFFAVRPEGSVSTLKIQRTERGDSAVYLCASSLIAEGPAGELFFGEGSRLTVL.

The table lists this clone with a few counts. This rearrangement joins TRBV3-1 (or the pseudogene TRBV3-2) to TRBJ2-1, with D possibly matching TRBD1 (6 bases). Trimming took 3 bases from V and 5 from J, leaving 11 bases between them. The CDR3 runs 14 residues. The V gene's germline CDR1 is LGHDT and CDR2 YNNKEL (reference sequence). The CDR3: CASSHGRGNNEQFF. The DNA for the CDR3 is TGTGCCAGCAGCCACGGCAGGGGAAACAATGAGCAGTTCTTC.

DNA of the CDR3: TGTGCCAGCAGAGACCTACTAGCGGGAGATTCCTACGAGCAGTACTTC. This encodes CASRDLLAGDSYEQYF. This rearrangement joins TRBV2 to TRBJ2-7; 11 nucleotides align to TRBD2. J gave up 1 base and V 6 bases, and 8 bases lay outside the gene matches. The CDR3 contains 16 residues. CDR1 and CDR2 (germline): SNHLY, FYNNEI.

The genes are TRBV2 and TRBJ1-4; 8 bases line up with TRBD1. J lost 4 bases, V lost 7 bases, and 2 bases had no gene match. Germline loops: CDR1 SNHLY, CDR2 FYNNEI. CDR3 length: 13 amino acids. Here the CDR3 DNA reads TGTGCCAGCAAGGACAGGGTTAATGAAAAACTGTTTTTT. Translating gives CASKDRVNEKLFF.

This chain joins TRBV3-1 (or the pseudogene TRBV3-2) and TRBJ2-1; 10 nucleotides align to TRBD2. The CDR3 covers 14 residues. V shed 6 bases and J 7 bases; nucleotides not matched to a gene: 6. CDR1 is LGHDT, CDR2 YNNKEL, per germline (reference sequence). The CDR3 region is CASRPSGSKNEQFF. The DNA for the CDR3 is TGTGCCAGCAGGCCTAGCGGGAGTAAAAATGAGCAGTTCTTC.